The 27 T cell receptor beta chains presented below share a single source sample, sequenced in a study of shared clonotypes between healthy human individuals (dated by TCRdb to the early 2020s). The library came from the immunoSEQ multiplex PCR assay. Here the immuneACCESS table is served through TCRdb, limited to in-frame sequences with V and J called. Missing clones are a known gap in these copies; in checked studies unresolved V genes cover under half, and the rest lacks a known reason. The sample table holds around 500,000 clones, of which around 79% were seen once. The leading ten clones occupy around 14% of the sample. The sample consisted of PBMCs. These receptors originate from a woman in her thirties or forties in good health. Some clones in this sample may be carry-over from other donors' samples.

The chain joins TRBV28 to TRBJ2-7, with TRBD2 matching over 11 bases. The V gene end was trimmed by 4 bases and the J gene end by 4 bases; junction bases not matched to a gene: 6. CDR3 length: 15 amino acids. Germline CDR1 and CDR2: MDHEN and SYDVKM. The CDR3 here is CASSSRLAGRYEQYF. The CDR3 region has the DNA TGTGCCAGCAGTTCCAGACTAGCGGGAAGGTACGAGCAGTACTTC.

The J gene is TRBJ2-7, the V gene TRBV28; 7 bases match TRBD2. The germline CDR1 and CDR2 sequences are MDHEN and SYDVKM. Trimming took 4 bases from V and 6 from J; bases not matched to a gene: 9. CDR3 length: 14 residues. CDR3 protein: CASSSPGGTTEQYF. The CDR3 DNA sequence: TGTGCCAGCAGTTCTCCCGGCGGGACTACCGAGCAGTACTTC. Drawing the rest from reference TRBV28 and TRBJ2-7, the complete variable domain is DVKVTQSSRYLVKRTGEKVFLECVQDMDHENMFWYRQDPGLGLRLIYFSYDVKMKEKGDIPEGYSVSREKKERFSLILESASTNQTSMYLCASSSPGGTTEQYFGPGTRLTVT.

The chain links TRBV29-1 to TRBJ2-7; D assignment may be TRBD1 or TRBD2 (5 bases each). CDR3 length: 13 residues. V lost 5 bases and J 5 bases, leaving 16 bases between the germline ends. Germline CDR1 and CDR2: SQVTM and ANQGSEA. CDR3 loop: CSVLGGTSHEQYF. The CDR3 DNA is TGCAGCGTTCTTGGGGGAACCTCACACGAGCAGTACTTC.

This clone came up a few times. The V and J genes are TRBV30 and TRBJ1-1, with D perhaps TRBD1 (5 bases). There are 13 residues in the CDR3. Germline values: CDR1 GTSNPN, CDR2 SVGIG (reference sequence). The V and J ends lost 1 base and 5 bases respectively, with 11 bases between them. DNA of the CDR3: TGTGCCTGGAGTGAAGGGGTTGGGACTGAAGCTTTCTTT. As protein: CAWSEGVGTEAFF. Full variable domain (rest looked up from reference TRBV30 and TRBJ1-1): SQTIHQWPATLVQPVGSPLSLECTVEGTSNPNLYWYRQAAGRGLQLLFYSVGIGQISSEVPQNLSASRPQDRQFILSSKKLLLSDSGFYLCAWSEGVGTEAFFGQGTRLTVV.

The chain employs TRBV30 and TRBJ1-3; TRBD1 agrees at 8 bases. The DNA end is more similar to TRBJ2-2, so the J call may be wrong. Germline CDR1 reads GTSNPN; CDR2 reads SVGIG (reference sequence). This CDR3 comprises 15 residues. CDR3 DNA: TGTGCCTGGACCCAGGGGGCACAGGACACCGGGGAGCTGTTTTTT. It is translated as CAWTQGAQDTGELFF.

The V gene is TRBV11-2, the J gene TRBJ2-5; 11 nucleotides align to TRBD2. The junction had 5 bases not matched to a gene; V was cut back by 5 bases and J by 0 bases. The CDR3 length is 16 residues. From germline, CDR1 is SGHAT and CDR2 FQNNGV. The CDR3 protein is CASSKRTSGYQETQYF. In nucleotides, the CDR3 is TGTGCCAGCAGCAAACGGACTAGCGGGTACCAAGAGACCCAGTACTTC.

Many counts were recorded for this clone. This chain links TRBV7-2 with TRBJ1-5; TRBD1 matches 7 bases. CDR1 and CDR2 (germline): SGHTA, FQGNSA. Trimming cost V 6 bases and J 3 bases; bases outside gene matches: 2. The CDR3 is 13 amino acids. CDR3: CASRGQNNQPQHF. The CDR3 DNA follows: TGTGCCAGCAGGGGACAGAACAATCAGCCCCAGCATTTT.

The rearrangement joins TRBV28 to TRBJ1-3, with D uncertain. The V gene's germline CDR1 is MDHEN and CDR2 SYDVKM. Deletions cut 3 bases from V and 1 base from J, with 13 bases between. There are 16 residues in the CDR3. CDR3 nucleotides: TGTGCCAGCAGTTTCGTCCAGGTCGGATCTGGAAACACCATATATTTT. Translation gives CASSFVQVGSGNTIYF.

This chain's CDR3 is CASSPATSGSIADTQYF. The CDR3 DNA reads as TGTGCCAGCTCACCAGCGACTAGCGGGAGTATAGCAGATACGCAGTATTTT. The chain recombines TRBV18 with TRBJ2-3, with 12 bases aligning to TRBD2. V trimming: 2 bases; J trimming: 4 bases; junction bases outside the gene matches: 7. The CDR3 is made up of 17 amino acids. CDR1 and CDR2 from the germline V gene are KGHSH and LQKENI.

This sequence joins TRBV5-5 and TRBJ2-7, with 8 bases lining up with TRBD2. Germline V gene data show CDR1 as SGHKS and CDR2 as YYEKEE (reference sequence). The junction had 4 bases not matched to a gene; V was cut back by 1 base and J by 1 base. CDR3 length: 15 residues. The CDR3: CASSLSSGISYEQYF. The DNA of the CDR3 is TGTGCCAGCAGCTTGAGTAGCGGGATTTCCTACGAGCAGTACTTC.

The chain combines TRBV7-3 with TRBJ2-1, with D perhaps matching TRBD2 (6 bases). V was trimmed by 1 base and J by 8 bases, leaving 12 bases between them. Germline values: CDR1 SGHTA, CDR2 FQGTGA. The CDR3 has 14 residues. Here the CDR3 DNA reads TGTGCCAGCAGCTTAAACGGGAGAAGAGATGAGCAGTTCTTC. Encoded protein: CASSLNGRRDEQFF.

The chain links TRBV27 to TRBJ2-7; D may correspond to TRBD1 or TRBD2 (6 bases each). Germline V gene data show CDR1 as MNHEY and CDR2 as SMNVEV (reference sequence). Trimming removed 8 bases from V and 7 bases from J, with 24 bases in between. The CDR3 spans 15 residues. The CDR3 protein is CASGLWRGELGEQYF. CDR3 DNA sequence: TGTGCCAGCGGACTTTGGAGGGGGGAATTGGGGGAGCAGTACTTC.

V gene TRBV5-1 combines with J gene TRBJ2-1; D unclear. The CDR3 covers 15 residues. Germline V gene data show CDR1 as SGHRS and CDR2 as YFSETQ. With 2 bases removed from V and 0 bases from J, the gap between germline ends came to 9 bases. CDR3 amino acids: CASSLGRHSYNEQFF. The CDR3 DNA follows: TGCGCCAGCAGCTTAGGCCGTCACTCCTACAATGAGCAGTTCTTC.

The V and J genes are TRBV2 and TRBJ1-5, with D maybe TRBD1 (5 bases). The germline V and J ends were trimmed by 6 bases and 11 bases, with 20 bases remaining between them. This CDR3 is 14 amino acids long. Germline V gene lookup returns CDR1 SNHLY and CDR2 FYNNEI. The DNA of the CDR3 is TGTGCCAGCAGCTCCGGGACCGCCGGGGCGACCCAGCATTTT. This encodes CASSSGTAGATQHF.

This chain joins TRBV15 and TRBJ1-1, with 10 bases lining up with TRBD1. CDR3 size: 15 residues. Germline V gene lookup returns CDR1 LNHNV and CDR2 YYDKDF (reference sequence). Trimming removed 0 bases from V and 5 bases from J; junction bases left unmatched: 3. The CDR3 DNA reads TGTGCCACCAGCAGAGACCTGGACAGGGGGACTGAAGCTTTCTTT. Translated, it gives CATSRDLDRGTEAFF.

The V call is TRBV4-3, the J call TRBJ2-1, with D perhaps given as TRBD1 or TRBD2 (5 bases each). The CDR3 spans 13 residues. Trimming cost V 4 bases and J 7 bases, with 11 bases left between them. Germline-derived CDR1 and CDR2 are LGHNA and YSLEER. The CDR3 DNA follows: TGCGCCAGCAGCCTGAATTGGGGGAATGAGCAGTTCTTC. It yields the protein CASSLNWGNEQFF.

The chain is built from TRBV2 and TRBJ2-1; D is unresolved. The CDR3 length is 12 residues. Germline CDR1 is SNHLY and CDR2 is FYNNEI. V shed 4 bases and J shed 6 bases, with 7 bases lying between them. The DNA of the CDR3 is TGTGCCAGCAGTGGGAACAGCAATGAGCAGTTCTTC. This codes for CASSGNSNEQFF.

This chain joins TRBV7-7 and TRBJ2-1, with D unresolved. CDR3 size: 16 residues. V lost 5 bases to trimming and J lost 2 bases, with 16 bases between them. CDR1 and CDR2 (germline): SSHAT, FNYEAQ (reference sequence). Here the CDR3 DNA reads TGTGCCAGCAGCCTCGGCTGGGGTCGTCCCTACAATGAGCAGTTCTTC. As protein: CASSLGWGRPYNEQFF.

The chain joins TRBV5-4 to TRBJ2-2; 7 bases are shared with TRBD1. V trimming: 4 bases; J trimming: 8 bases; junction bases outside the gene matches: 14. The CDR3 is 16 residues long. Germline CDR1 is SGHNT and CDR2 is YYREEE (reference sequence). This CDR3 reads CASSPRQGLKRGELFF. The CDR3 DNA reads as TGTGCCAGCAGCCCTAGACAGGGCCTTAAGAGGGGGGAGCTGTTTTTT.

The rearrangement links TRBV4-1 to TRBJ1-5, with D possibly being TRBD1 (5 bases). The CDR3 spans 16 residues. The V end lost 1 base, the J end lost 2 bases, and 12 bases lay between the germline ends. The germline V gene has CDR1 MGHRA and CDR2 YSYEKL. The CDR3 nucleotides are TGCGCCAGCAGCCAAGCCGCAGGGTGGGGCAATCAGCCCCAGCATTTT. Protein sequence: CASSQAAGWGNQPQHF.

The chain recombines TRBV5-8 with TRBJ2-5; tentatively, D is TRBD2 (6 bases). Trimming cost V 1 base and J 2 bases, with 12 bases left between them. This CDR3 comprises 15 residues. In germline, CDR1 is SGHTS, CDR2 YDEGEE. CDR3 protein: CASSLKGGGQETQYF. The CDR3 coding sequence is TGTGCCAGCAGCTTGAAGGGAGGTGGACAAGAGACCCAGTACTTC.

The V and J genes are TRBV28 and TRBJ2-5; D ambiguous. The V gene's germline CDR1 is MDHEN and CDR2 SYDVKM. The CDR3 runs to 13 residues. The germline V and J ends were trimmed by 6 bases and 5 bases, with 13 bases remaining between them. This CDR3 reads CASSAPEGETQYF. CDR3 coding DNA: TGTGCCAGCAGCGCGCCCGAAGGGGAGACCCAGTACTTC.

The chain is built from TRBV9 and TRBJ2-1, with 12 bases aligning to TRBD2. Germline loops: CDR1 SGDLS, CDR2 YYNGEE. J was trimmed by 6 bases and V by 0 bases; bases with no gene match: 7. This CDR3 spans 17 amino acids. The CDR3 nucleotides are TGTGCCAGCAGCGTAGGTCTCGGACTAGCGGGGAGCAATGAGCAGTTCTTC. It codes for CASSVGLGLAGSNEQFF.

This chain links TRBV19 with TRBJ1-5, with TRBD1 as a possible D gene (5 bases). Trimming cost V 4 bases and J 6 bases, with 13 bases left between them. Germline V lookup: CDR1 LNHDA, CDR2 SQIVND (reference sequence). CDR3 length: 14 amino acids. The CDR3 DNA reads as TGTGCCAGTAGTAAAGACAGTGCTTTTCAGCCCCAGCATTTT. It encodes CASSKDSAFQPQHF.

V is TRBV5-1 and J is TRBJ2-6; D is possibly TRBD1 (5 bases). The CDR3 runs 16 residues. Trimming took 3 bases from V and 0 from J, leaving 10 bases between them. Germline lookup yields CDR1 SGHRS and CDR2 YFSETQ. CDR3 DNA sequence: TGCGCCAGCAGCTCCAGACAGACCTCTGGGGCCAACGTCCTGACTTTC. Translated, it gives CASSSRQTSGANVLTF.

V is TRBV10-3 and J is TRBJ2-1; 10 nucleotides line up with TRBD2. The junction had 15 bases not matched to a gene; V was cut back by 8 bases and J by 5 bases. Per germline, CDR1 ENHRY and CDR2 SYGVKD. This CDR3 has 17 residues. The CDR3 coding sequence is TGTGCCATCGCTAGCGGGAGAAATGCGGCGGGACACAATGAGCAGTTCTTC. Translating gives CAIASGRNAAGHNEQFF.

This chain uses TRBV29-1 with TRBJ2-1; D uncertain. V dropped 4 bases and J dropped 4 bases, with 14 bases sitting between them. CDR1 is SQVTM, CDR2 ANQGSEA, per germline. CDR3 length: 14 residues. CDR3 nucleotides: TGCAGCGTTGGAGTTAGCCCAACGTACAATGAGCAGTTCTTC. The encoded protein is CSVGVSPTYNEQFF.